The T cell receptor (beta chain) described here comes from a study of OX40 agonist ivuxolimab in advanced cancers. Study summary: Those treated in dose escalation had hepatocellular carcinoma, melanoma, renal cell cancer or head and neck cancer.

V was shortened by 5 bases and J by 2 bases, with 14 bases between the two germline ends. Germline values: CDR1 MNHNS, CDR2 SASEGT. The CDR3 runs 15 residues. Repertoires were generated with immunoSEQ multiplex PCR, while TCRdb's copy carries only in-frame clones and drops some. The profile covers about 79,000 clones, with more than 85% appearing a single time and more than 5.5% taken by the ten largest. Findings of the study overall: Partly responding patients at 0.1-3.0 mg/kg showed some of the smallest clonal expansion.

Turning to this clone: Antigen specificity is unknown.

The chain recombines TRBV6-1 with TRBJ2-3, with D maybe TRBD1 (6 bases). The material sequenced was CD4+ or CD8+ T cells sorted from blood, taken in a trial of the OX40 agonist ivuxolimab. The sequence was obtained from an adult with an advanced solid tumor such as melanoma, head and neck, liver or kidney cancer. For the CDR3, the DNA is TGTGCCAGCAGTCTTACTACAGGGAACACAGATACGCAGTATTTT. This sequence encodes CASSLTTGNTDTQYF.